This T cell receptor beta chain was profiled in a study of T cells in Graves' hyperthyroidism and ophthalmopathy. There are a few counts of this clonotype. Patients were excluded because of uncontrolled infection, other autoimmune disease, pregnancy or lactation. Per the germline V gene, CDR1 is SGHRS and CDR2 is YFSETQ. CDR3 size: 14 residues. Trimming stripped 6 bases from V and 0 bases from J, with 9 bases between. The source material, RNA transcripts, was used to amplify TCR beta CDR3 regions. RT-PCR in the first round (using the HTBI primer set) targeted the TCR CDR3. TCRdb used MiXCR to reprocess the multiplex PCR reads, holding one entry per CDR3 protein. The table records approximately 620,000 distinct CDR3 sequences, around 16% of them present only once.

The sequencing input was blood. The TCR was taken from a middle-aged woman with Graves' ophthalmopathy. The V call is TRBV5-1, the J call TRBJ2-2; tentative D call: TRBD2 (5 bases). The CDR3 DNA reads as TGCGCCAGCAAAAGGGAGACGAACACCGGGGAGCTGTTTTTT. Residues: CASKRETNTGELFF. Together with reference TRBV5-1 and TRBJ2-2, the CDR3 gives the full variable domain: KAGVTQTPRYLIKTRGQQVTLSCSPISGHRSVSWYQQTPGQGLQFLFEYFSETQRNKGNFPGRFSGRQFSNSRSEMNVSTLELGDSALYLCASKRETNTGELFFGEGSRLTVL.